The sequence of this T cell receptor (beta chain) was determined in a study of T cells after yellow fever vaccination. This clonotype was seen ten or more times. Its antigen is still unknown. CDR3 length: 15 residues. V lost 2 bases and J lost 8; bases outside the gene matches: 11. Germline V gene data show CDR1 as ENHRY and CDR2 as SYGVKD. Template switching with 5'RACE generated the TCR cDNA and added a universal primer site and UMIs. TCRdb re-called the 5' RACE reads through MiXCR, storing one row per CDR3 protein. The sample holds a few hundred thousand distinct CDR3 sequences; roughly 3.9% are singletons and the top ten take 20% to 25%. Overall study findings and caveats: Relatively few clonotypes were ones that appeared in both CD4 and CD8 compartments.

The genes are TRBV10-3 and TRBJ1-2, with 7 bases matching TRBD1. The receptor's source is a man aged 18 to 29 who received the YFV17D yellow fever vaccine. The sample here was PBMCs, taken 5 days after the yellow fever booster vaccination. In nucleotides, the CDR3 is TGTGCCATCAGTGAGCCCGGACAGGTCCCCCACGGCTACACCTTC. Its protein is CAISEPGQVPHGYTF.